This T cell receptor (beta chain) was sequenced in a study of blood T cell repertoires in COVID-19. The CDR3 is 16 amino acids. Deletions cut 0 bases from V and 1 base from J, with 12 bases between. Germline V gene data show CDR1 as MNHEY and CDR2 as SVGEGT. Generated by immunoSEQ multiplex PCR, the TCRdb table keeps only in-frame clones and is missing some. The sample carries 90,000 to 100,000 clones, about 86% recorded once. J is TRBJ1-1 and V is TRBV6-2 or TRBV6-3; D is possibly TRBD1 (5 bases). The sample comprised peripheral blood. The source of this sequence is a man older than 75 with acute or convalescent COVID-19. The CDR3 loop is CASSYSTRVENTEAFF. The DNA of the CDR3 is TGTGCCAGCAGTTACTCGACCAGGGTAGAGAACACTGAAGCTTTCTTT.